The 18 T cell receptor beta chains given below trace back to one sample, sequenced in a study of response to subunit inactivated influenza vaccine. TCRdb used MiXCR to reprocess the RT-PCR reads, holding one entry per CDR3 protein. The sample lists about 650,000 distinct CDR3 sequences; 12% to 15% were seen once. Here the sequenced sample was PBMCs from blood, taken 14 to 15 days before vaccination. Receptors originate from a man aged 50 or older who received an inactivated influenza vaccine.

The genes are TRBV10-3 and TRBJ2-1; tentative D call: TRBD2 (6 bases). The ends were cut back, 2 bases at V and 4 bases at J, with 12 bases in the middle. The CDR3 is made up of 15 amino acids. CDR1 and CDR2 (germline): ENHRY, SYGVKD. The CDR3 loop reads CAISEAGLPYNEQFF. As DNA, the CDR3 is TGTGCCATCAGTGAGGCGGGACTCCCATACAATGAGCAGTTCTTC.

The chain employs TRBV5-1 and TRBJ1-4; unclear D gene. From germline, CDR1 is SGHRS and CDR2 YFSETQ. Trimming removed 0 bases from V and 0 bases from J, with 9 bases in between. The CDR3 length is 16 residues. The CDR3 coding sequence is TGCGCCAGCAGCTTGGGAACGTCTCCAACTAATGAAAAACTGTTTTTT. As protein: CASSLGTSPTNEKLFF.

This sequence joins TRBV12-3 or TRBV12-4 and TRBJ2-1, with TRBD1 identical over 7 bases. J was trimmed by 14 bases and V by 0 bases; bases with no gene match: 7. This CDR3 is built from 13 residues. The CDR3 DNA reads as TGTGCCAGCAGTTTAGCGACAGGGCAGGGGGAGTTCTTC. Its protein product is CASSLATGQGEFF.

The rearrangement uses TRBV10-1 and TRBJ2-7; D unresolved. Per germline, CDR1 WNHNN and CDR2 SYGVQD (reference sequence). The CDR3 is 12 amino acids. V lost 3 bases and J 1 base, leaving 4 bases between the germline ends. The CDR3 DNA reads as TGCGCCAGCAGTGACAGGTCCTACGAGCAGTACTTC. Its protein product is CASSDRSYEQYF.

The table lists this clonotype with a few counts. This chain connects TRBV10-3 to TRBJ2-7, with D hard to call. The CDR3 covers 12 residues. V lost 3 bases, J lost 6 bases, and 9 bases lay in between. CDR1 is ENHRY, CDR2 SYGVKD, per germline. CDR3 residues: CAISEQLTEQYF. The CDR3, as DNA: TGTGCCATCAGTGAACAGCTCACCGAGCAGTACTTC.

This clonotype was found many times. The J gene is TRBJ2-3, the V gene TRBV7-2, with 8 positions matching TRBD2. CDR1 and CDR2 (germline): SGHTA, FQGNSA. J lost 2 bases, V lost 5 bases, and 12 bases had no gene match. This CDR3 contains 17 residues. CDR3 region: CASSNRRAGGVTDTQYF. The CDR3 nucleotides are TGTGCCAGCAGCAACAGGAGGGCGGGGGGCGTCACAGATACGCAGTATTTT.

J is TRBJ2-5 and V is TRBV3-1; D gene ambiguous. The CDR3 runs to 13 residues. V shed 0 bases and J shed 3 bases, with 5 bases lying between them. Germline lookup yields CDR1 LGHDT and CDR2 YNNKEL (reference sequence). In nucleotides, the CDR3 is TGTGCCAGCAGCCAAGAGACTGAAGAGACCCAGTACTTC. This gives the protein CASSQETEETQYF.

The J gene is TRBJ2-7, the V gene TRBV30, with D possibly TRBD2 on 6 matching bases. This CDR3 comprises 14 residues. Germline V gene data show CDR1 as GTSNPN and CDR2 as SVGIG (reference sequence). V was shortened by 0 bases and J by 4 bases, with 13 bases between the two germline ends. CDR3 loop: CAWSVPTRGYEQYF. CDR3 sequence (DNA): TGTGCCTGGAGTGTACCGACTAGAGGTTACGAGCAGTACTTC. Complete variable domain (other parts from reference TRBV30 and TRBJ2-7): SQTIHQWPATLVQPVGSPLSLECTVEGTSNPNLYWYRQAAGRGLQLLFYSVGIGQISSEVPQNLSASRPQDRQFILSSKKLLLSDSGFYLCAWSVPTRGYEQYFGPGTRLTVT.

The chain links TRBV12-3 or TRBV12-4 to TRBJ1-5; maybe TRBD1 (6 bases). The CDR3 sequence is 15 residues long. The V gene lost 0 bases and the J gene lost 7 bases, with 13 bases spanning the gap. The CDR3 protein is CASSLARPGVQPQHF. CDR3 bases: TGTGCCAGCAGTTTAGCGCGGCCAGGGGTGCAGCCCCAGCATTTT.

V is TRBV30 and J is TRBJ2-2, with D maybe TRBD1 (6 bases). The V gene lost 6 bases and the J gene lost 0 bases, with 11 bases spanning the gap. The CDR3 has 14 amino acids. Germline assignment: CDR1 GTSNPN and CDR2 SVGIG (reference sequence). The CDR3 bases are TGTGCCTGCCGACAGGAGTCGAACACCGGGGAGCTGTTTTTT. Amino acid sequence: CACRQESNTGELFF.

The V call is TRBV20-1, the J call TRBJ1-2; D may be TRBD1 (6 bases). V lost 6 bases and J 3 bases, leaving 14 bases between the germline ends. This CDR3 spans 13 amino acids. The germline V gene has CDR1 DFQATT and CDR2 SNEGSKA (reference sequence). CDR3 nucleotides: TGCAGTGCAGAACCGACAGGATACTATGGCTACACCTTC. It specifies CSAEPTGYYGYTF.

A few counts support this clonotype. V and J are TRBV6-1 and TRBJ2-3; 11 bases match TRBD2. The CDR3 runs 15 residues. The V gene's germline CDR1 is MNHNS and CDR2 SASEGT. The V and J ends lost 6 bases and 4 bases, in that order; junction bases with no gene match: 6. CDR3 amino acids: CASSRLAGLPDTQYF. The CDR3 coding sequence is TGTGCCAGCAGCCGACTAGCGGGACTCCCAGATACGCAGTATTTT.

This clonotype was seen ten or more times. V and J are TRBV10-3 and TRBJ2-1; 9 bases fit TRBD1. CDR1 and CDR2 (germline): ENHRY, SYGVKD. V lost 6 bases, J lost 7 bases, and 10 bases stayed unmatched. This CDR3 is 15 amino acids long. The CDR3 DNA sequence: TGTGCCATCAGGGGGGACAGGGCCGACAAGAATGAGCAGTTCTTC. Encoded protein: CAIRGDRADKNEQFF.

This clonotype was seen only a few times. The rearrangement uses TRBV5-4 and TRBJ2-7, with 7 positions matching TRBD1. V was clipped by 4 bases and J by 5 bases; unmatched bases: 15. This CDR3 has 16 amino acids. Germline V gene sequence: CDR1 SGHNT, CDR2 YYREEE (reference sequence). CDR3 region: CASSPTHTTGINEQYF. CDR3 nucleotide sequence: TGTGCCAGCAGCCCAACCCATACGACAGGGATCAACGAGCAGTACTTC.

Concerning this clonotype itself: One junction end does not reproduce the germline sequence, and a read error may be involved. The DNA of the CDR3 is TGTGCCGGCAGTTTAGTGGCGGTAGAAGAGACCCAGTACTTC. Protein product: CAGSLVAVEETQYF. This chain joins TRBV12-3 or TRBV12-4 and TRBJ2-5; D unclear. The CDR3 covers 14 residues.

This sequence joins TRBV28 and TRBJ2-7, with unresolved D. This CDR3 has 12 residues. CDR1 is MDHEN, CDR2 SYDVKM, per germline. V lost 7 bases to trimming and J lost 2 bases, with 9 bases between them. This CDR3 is CASTPTPYEQYF. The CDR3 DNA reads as TGTGCCAGCACGCCGACACCCTACGAGCAGTACTTC.

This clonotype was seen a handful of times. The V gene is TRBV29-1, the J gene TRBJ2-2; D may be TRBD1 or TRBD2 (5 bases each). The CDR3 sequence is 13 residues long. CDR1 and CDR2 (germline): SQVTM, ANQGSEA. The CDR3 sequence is CNVVGENTGELFF. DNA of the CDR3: TGCAATGTTGTGGGGGAGAACACCGGGGAGCTGTTTTTT.

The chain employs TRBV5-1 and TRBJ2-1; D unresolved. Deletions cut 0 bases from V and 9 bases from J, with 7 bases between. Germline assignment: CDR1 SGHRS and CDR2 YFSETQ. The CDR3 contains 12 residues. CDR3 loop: CASSLEYGEQFF. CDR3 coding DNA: TGCGCCAGCAGCTTGGAATACGGTGAGCAGTTCTTC.